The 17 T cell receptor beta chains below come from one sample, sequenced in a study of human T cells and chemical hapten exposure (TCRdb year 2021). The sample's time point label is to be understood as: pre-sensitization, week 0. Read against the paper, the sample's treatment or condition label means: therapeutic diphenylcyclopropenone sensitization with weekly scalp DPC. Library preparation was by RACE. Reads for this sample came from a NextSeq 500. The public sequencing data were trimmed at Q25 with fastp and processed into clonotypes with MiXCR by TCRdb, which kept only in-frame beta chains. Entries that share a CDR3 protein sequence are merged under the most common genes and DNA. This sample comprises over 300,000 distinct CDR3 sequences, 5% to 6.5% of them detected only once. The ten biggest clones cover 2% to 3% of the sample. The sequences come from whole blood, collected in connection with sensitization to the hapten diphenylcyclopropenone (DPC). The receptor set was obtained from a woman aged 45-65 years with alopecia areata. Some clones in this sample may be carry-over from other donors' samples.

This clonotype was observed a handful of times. CDR3: CASSKTGNQPQHF. For the CDR3, the DNA is TGCGCCAGCAGTAAAACCGGAAATCAGCCCCAGCATTTT. The chain recombines TRBV5-1 with TRBJ1-5; D is ambiguous. The V end lost 5 bases, the J end lost 4 bases, and 10 bases lay between the germline ends. This CDR3 comprises 13 residues. CDR1 SGHRS and CDR2 YFSETQ come from the germline V gene.

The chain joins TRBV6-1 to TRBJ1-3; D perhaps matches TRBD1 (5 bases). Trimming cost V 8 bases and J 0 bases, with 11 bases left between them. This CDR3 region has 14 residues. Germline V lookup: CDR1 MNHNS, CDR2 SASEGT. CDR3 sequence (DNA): TGTGCCAGCCCCAGGGATTTCTCTGGAAACACCATATATTTT. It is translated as CASPRDFSGNTIYF.

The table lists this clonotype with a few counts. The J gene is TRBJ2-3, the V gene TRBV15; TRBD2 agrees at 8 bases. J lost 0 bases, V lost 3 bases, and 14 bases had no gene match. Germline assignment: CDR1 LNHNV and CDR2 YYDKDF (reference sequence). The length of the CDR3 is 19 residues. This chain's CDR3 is CATSSGSGDSTTSTDTQYF. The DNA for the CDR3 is TGTGCCACCAGCAGCGGTAGCGGGGATTCTACGACTAGCACAGATACGCAGTATTTT.

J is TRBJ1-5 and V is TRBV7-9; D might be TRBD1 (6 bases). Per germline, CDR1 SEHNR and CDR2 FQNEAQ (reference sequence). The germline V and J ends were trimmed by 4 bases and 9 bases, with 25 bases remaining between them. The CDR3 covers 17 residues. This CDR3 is CASSSTTEGESGWPQHF. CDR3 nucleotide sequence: TGTGCCAGCAGCTCAACGACAGAGGGGGAATCAGGCTGGCCCCAGCATTTT.

CDR3 nucleotide sequence: TGTGCCAGCAGCCAAGGATCCCTCGGAAACACCATATATTTT. As protein: CASSQGSLGNTIYF. The V and J genes are TRBV3-1 and TRBJ1-3; D remains unclear. The ends were cut back, 1 base at V and 4 bases at J, with 8 bases in the middle. The length of the CDR3 is 14 residues. Germline V gives CDR1 LGHDT, CDR2 YNNKEL (reference sequence).

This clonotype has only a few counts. DNA of the CDR3: TGCGCCAGCAGCTTGAGACTAGCGGGGGCCCCGAGGACCGGGGAGCTGTTTTTT. This translates into CASSLRLAGAPRTGELFF. This chain joins TRBV5-1 and TRBJ2-2; 12 nucleotides line up with TRBD2. V gave up 1 base and J gave up 5 bases; unmatched junction bases: 9. This CDR3 is built from 18 residues. Germline CDR1 is SGHRS and CDR2 is YFSETQ.

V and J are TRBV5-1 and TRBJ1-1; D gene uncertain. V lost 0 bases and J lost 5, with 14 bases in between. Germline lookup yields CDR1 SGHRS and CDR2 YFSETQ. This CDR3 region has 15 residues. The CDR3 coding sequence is TGCGCCAGCAGCTTGGAGGGTCGGACGGGTACTGAAGCTTTCTTT. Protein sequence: CASSLEGRTGTEAFF.

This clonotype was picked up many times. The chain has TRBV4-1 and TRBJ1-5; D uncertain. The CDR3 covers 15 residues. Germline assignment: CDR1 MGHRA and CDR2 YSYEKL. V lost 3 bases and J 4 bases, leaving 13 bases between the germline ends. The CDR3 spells CASSQQRAFNQPQHF. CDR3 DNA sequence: TGCGCCAGCAGCCAGCAAAGAGCCTTTAATCAGCCCCAGCATTTT.

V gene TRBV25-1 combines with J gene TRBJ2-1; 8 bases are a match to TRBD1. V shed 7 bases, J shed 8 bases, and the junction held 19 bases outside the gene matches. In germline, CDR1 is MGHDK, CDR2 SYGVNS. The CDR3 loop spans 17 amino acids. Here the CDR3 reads CASIHRGSIPPPYEQFF. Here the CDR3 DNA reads TGTGCCAGCATCCACAGGGGGAGCATACCACCGCCATATGAGCAGTTCTTC.

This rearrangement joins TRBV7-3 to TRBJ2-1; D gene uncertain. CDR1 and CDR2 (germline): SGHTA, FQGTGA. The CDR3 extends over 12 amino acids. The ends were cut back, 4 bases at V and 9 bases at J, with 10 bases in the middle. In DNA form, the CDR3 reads TGTGCCAGCAGCTCCCCCCTGGGTGAGCAGTTCTTC. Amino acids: CASSSPLGEQFF. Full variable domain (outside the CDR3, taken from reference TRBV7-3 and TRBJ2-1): GAGVSQTPSNKVTEKGKYVELRCDPISGHTALYWYRQSLGQGPEFLIYFQGTGAADDSGLPNDRFFAVRPEGSVSTLKIQRTERGDSAVYLCASSSPLGEQFFGPGTRLTVL.

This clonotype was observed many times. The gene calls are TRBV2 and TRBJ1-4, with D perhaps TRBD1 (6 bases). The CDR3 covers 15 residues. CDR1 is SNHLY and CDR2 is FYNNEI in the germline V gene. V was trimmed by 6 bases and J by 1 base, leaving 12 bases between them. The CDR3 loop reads CASRAPTGTNEKLFF. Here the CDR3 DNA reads TGTGCCAGCAGAGCCCCGACAGGAACTAATGAAAAACTGTTTTTT.

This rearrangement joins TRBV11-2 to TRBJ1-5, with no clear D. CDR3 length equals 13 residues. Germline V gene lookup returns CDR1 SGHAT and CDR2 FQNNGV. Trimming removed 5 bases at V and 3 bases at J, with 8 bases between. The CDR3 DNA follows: TGTGCCAGCAGCGCCCGGGCCAATCAGCCCCAGCATTTT. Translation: CASSARANQPQHF.

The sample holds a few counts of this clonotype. In DNA, the CDR3 is TGCGCCAGCAGCCATAAGGTCCGGGTGGGGGCCGGGGAGCTGTTTTTT. It encodes CASSHKVRVGAGELFF. The chain combines TRBV4-3 with TRBJ2-2; the D gene could be TRBD1 or TRBD2 (5 bases each). Per the germline V gene, CDR1 is LGHNA and CDR2 is YSLEER. CDR3 length: 16 amino acids. V shed 3 bases and J shed 6 bases, with 17 bases lying between them.

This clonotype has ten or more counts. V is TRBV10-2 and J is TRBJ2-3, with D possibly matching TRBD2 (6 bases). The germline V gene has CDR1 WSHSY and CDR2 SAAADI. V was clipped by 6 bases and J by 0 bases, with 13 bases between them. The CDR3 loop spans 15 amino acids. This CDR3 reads CASRRIGSSTDTQYF. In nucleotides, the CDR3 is TGCGCCAGCAGGAGGATCGGGAGTAGCACAGATACGCAGTATTTT.

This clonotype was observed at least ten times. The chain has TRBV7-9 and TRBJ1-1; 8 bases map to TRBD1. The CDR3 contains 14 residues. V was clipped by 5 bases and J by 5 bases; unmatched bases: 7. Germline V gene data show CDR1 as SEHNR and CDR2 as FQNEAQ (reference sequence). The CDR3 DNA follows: TGTGCCAGCAGCCTCGGACAGGGTGAAACTGAAGCTTTCTTT. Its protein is CASSLGQGETEAFF.

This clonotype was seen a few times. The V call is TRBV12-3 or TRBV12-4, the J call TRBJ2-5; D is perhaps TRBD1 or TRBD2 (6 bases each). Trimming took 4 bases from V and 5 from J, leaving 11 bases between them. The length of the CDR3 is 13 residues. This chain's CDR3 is CASSWVGGETQYF. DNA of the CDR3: TGTGCCAGCAGTTGGGTAGGGGGGGAGACCCAGTACTTC.

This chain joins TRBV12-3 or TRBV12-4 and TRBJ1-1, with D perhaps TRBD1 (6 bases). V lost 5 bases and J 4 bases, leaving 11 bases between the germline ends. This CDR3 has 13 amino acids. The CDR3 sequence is CASSLRGPTEAFF. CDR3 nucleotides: TGTGCCAGCAGTCTTCGGGGGCCCACTGAAGCTTTCTTT.